This TCR beta chain was recorded in a study of CD4 T cells in relation to SARS-CoV-2 and coronaviruses. For the study at large: The HLA restriction of the shared crossreactive spike epitopes was mapped.

As to this clone: What it recognizes is unknown.

Germline-derived CDR1 and CDR2 are SGHDT and YYEEEE. CDR3 length equals 14 residues. Trimming took off 5 bases at V and 0 bases at J, with 10 bases between the two ends. CD4+ T cells from unexposed donors were obtained before the COVID-19 pandemic (2011-2018). Isolation of CD4+ T cells took place after roughly nine days in culture. Assay: immunoSEQ multiplex PCR; the TCRdb copy retains only in-frame clones and omits some. The data contain more than 20,000 clones, about four fifths of them singletons. The sequence was obtained from a human donor in good health. The V call is TRBV5-6, the J call TRBJ2-3; perhaps TRBD2 as D (7 bases). The specimen sequenced was CD4+ T cells from PBMCs, cultured in vitro. CDR3 in amino acids: CASREGGSTDTQYF. The CDR3 DNA sequence: TGTGCCAGCAGGGAGGGGGGGAGCACAGATACGCAGTATTTT.